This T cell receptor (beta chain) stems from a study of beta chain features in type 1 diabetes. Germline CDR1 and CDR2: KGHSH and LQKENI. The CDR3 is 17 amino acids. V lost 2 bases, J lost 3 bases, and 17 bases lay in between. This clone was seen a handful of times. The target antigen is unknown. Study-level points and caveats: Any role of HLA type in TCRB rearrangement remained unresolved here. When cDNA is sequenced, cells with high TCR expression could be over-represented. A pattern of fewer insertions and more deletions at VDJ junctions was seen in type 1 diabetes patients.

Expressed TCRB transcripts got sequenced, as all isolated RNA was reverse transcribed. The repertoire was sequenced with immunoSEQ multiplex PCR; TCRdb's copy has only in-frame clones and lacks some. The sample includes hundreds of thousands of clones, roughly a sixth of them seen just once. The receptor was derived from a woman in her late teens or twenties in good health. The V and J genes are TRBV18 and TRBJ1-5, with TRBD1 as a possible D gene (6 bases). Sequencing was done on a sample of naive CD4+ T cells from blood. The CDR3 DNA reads TGTGCCAGCTCACCATCGAACGGGGGCCTCTTCAATCAGCCCCAGCATTTT. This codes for CASSPSNGGLFNQPQHF.